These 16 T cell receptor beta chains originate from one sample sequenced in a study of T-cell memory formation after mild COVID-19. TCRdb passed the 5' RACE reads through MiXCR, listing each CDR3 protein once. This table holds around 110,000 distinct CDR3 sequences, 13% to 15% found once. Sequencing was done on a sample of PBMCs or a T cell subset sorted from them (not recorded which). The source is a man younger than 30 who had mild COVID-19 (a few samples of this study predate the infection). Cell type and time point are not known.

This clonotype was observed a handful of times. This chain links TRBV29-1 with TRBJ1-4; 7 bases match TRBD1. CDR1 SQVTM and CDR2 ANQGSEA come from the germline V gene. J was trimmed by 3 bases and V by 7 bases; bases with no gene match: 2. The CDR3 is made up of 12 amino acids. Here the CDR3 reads CSGQGSNEKLFF. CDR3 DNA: TGCAGCGGACAGGGCTCTAATGAAAAACTGTTTTTT.

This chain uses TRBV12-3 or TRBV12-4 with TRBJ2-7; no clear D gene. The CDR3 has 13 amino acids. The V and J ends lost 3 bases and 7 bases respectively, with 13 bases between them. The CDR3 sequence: CASSFGTLWEQYF. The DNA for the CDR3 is TGTGCCAGCAGTTTCGGCACACTGTGGGAGCAGTACTTC.

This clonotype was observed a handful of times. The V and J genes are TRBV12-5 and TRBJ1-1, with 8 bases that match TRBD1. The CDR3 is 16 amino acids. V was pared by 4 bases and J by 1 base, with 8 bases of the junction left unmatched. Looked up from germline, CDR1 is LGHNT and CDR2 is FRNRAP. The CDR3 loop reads CASGSFGQGGNTEAFF. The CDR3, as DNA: TGTGCTAGTGGTTCTTTCGGACAGGGCGGGAACACTGAAGCTTTCTTT.

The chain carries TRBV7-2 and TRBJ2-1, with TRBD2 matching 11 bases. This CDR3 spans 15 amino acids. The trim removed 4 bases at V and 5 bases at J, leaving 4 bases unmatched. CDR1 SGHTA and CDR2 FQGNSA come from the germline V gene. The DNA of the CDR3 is TGTGCCAGCAGCTCTAGCGGGGGGCCCCACAATGAGCAGTTCTTC. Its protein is CASSSSGGPHNEQFF.

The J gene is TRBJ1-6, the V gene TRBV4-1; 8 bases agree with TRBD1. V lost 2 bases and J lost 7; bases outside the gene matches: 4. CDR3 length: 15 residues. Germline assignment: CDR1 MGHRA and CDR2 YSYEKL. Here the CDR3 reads CASSQTTGANSPLHF. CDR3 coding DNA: TGCGCCAGCAGCCAAACGACAGGGGCGAATTCACCCCTCCACTTT.

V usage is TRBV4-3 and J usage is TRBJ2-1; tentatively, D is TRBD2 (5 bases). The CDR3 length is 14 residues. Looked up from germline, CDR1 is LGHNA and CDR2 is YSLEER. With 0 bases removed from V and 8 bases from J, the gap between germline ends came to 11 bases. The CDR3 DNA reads TGCGCCAGCAGCCAAGATCGGGATTCTGATGAGCAGTTCTTC. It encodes CASSQDRDSDEQFF.

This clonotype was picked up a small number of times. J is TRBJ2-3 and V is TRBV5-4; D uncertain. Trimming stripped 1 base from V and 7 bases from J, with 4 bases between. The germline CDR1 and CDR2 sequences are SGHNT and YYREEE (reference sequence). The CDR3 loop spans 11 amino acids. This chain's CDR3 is CASSLFYTQYF. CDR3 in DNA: TGTGCCAGCAGCTTGTTCTATACGCAGTATTTT.

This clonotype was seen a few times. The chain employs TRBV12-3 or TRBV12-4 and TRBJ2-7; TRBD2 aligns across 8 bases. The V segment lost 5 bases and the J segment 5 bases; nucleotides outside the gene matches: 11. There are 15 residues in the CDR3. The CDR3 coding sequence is TGTGCCAGCAGTCTGGGGGAGCGGGGGAGGAACGAGCAGTACGTC. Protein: CASSLGERGRNEQYV.

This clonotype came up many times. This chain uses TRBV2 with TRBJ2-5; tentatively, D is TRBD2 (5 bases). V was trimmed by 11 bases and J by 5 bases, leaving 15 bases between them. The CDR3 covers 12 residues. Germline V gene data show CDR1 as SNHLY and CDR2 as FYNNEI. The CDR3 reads CACVEGWETQYF. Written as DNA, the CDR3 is TGTGCCTGCGTTGAGGGTTGGGAGACCCAGTACTTC.

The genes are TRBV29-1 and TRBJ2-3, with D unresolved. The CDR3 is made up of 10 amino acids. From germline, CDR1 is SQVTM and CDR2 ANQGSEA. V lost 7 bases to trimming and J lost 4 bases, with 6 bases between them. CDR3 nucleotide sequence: TGCAGCGAGGGCCCAGATACGCAGTATTTT. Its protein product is CSEGPDTQYF.

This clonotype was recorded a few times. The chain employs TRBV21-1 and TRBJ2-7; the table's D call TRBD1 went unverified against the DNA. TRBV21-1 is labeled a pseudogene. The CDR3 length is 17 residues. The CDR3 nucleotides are TGTGCCAGCAGCAAAGATTTGCGGGACAGGGCAAATTACGAGCAGTACGTC. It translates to CASSKDLRDRANYEQYV.

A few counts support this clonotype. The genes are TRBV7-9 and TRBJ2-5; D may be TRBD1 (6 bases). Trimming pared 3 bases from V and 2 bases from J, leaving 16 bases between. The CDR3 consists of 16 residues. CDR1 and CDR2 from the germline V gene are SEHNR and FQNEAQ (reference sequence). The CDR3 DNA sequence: TGTGCCAGCAGCTTCCCCGGACAGCCCAAGCAAGAGACCCAGTACTTC. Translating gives CASSFPGQPKQETQYF.

CDR3 region: CASSPSGSSTDTQYF. The CDR3, as DNA: TGTGCCAGCAGCCCTAGCGGGAGTAGCACAGATACGCAGTATTTT. The chain couples TRBV11-3 to TRBJ2-3, with 10 bases lining up with TRBD2. Germline-derived CDR1 and CDR2 are SGHNT and YENEEA. CDR3 length: 15 residues. Unmatched junction bases numbered 2, after V lost 5 bases and J lost 0 bases.

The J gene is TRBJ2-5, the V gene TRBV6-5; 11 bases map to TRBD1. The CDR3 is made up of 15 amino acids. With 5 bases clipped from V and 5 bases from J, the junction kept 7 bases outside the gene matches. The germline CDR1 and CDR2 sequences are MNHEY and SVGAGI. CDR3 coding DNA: TGTGCCAGCAGTAACCCGGGACAGGGGGTGGAGACCCAGTACTTC. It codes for CASSNPGQGVETQYF.

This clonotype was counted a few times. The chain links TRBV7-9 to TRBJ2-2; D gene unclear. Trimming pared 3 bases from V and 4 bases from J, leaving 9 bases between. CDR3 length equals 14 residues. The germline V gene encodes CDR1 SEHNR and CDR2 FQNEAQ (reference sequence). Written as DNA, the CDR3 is TGTGCCAGCAGCTTTTCCTGGGGCACCGGGGAGCTGTTTTTT. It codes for CASSFSWGTGELFF.

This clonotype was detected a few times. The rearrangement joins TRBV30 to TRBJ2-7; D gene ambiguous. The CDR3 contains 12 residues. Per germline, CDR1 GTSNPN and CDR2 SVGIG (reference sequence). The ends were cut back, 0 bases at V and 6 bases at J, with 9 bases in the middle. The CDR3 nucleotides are TGTGCCTGGAGTGTAAATCGTCGCGAGCAGTACTTC. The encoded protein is CAWSVNRREQYF.